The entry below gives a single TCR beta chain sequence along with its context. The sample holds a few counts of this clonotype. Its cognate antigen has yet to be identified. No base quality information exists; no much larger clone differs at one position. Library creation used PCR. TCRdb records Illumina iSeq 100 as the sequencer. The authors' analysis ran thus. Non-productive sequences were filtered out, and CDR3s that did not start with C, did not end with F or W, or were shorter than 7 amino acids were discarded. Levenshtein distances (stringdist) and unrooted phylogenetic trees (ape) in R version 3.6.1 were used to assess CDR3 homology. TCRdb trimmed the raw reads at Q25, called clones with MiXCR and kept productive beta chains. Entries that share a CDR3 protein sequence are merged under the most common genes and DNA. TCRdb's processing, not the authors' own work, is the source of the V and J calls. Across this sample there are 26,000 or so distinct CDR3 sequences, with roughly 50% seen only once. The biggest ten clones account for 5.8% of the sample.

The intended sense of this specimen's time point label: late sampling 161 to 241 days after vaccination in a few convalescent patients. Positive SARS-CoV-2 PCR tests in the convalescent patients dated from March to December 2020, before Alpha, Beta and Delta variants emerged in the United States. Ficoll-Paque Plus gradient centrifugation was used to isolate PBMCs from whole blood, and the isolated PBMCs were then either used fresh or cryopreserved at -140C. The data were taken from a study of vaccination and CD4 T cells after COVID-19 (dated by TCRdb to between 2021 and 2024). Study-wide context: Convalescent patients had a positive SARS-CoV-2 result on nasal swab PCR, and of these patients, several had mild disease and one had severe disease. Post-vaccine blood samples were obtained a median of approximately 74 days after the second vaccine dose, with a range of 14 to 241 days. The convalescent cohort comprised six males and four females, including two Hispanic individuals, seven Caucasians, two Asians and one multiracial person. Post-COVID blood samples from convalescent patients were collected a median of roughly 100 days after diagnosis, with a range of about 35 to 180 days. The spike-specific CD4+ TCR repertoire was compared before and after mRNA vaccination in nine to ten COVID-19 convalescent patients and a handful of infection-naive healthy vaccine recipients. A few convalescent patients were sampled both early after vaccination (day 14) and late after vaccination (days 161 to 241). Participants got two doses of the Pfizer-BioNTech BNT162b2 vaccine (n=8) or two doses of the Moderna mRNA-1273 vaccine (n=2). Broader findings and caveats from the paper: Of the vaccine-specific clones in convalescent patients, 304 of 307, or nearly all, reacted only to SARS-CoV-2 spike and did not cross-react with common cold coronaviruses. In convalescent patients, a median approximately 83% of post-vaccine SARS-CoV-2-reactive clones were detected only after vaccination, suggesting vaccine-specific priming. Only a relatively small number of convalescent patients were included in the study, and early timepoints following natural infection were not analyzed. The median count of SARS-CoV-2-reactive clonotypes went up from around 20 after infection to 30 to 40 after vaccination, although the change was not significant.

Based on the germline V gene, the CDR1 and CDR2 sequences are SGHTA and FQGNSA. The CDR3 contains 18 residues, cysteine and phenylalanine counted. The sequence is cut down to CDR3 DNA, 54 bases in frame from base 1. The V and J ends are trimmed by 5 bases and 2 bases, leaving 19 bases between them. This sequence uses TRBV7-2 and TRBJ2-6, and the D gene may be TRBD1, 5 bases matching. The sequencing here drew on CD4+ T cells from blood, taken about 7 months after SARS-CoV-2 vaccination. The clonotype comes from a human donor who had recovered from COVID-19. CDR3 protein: CASSVSRVYPPGANVLTF. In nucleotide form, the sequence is TGTGCCAGCAGCGTGAGCAGGGTGTACCCTCCTGGGGCCAACGTCCTGACTTTC.